This is a list of T cell receptor beta chains from one sample in a study of OX40 agonist ivuxolimab in advanced cancers. Sequencing used immunoSEQ multiplex PCR; TCRdb keeps in-frame clones, though not all of them. The sample records about 94,000 clones, around 91% being singletons. This specimen was CD4+ or CD8+ T cells sorted from blood, taken in a trial of the OX40 agonist ivuxolimab. These receptors were collected from an adult with an advanced solid tumor such as melanoma, head and neck, liver or kidney cancer. The CDR3 runs from the conserved cysteine through the conserved F or W. D genes are given only for firm matches. The size of a clone is reported for some rows only, either as once, few or many, or as a class for expanded clones.

>TRBD1|TRBV6-1|.|TRBJ2-1
TGTGCCAGCAGTAAAGGGGGCCCCACTAGTAGCGCTAACAATGAGCAGTTCTTC
CASSKGGPTSSANNEQFF
>TRBD1|TRBV11-2|.|TRBJ2-3
TGTGCCAGCAGCTTGTCAACAGGGGGCGGGAGCACAGATACGCAGTATTTT
CASSLSTGGGSTDTQYF
>.|TRBV4-1|.|TRBJ2-2
TGCGCCAGCAGCCAAGGGCCAGGGATAAACACCGGGGAGCTGTTTTTT
CASSQGPGINTGELFF
>.|TRBV7-2|.|TRBJ2-7
TGTGCCAGCAGCTTAGTCACAGGGGAGGGTTACGAGCAGTACTTC
CASSLVTGEGYEQYF
>.|TRBV9|.|TRBJ2-7
TGTGCCAGCAGCGTAGAGGGGGGCGGGAGCCTCGCCTACGAGCAGTACTTC
CASSVEGGGSLAYEQYF
>.|TRBV11-2|.|TRBJ2-5
TGTGCCAGCAGCTCGACGTCCCAAGAGACCCAGTACTTC
CASSSTSQETQYF
>.|TRBV5-6|once|TRBJ2-3
TGTGCCAGCAGCTTTAGCACAGATACGCAGTATTTT
CASSFSTDTQYF
>TRBD1|TRBV6-1|few|TRBJ1-2
TGTGCCAGCAGTGAAGCGACAGGGGTTTTCTATGGCTACACCTTC
CASSEATGVFYGYTF
>.|TRBV6-5|.|TRBJ1-2
TGTGCCAGCAGTTGGAGCCTACAGAGTTATGGCTACACCTTC
CASSWSLQSYGYTF
>.|TRBV15|once|TRBJ2-5
TGTGCCACCAGCCTAGCCCGCGGGGAGTTTCCAACTAGGGGGACCCAGTACTTC
CATSLARGEFPTRGTQYF
>.|TRBV10-3|.|TRBJ1-1
TGTGCCATCAGTGGATCAGGGTCCGGAACTGAAGCTTTCTTT
CAISGSGSGTEAFF
>.|TRBV6-5|.|TRBJ2-1
TGTGCCAGCAGTTACCCTGGGGCTAGTGAGCAGTTCTTC
CASSYPGASEQFF
>TRBD1|TRBV18|.|TRBJ1-3
TGTGCCAGCTCAGATTCACAGGGGCCTGGAAACACCATATATTTT
CASSDSQGPGNTIYF
>TRBD1|TRBV11-3|.|TRBJ2-5
TGTGCCAGCAGCTTATGGGGACAGGAAGAGACCCAGTACTTC
CASSLWGQEETQYF
>TRBD2|TRBV9|once|TRBJ2-3
TGTGCCAGCAGCGTAACGGGACTAGCCGTTTCGGGTACGCAGTATTTT
CASSVTGLAVSGTQYF
>TRBD2|TRBV7-2|.|TRBJ2-7
TGTGCCAGCAGCACCAGGACTAGCGAATTCTACGAGCAGTACTTC
CASSTRTSEFYEQYF
>.|TRBV6-4|.|TRBJ2-1
TGTGCCAGCAGTCCCGCCGAGGAGCAGTTCTTC
CASSPAEEQFF
>TRBD1|TRBV7-8|.|TRBJ2-3
TGTGCCAGCAGCTCAACAACAGGGGGTAGAGGAGATACGCAGTATTTT
CASSSTTGGRGDTQYF
>TRBD1|TRBV6-1|.|TRBJ2-3
TGTGCCAGCAGAGAGACAGGGCTTTACACAGATACGCAGTATTTT
CASRETGLYTDTQYF
>.|TRBV2|.|TRBJ1-1
TGTGCCAGCAGTGAGTTGGGACTTTGGAACACTGAAGCTTTCTTT
CASSELGLWNTEAFF
>.|TRBV29-1|.|TRBJ1-2
TGCAGCGTTGAAGATCTTTTCGAAGGGGTTTTAAAAGGCTACACCTTC
CSVEDLFEGVLKGYTF
>.|TRBV7-8|.|TRBJ2-6
TGTGCCAGCAGCCCTAGAAGCTCTGGGGCCAACGTCCTGACTTTC
CASSPRSSGANVLTF
>.|TRBV4-3|.|TRBJ2-7
TGCGCCAGCAGCCCCAGGGGGGGATTAATTAGCGAGCAGTACTTC
CASSPRGGLISEQYF
>TRBD2|TRBV11-3|.|TRBJ2-3
TGTGCCAGCAGCTTTTCTATCTGGATATCCGGGACTAGCGCAGATACGCAGTATTTT
CASSFSIWISGTSADTQYF
>.|TRBV5-7|once|TRBJ2-7
TGTGCCAGCAGCTTGCCCTCCGAGCAGTACTTC
CASSLPSEQYF
>TRBD1|TRBV6-6|.|TRBJ2-7
TGTGCCAGCAGTTCTGACAGGGAATCCGAGCAGTACTTC
CASSSDRESEQYF
>.|TRBV7-8|.|TRBJ2-7
TGTGCCAGCAGCCGCCGGGACTCCCTCGAGCAGTACTTC
CASSRRDSLEQYF
>TRBD1|TRBV19|.|TRBJ1-2
TGTGCCAGTAGTCCCGGCCCGGACAGGGCAAACTATGGCTACACCTTC
CASSPGPDRANYGYTF
>.|TRBV6-5|.|TRBJ2-3
TGTGCCAGCAGTACTGGCACAGATACGCAGTATTTT
CASSTGTDTQYF
>TRBD1|TRBV7-8|.|TRBJ2-5
TGTGCCAGCAGCCTCGGACAGGGCGTCCCCCAAGAGACCCAGTACTTC
CASSLGQGVPQETQYF
>TRBD1|TRBV5-1|.|TRBJ1-4
TGCGCCAGCAGCCCGACAATGGGACAGGGGGCACGTGAAAAACTGTTTTTT
CASSPTMGQGAREKLFF
>.|TRBV10-3|once|TRBJ2-1
TGTGCCGGGCGCGGGGCGGAGGGGGAGCAGTTCTTC
CAGRGAEGEQFF
>.|TRBV28|.|TRBJ1-4
TGTGCCAGCAGTGCCCCCGGGGGGCCGGATGAAAAACTGTTTTTT
CASSAPGGPDEKLFF
>TRBD1|TRBV28|.|TRBJ2-7
TGTGCCAGCAGTTTATGGCTGCAGGGGGCGCACGAGCAGTACTTC
CASSLWLQGAHEQYF
>.|TRBV5-1|.|TRBJ2-2
TGCGCCAGCAGCTTGTGGGCCACGAACACCGGGGAGCTGTTTTTT
CASSLWATNTGELFF